This is a list of T cell receptor beta chains from one sample in a study of blood T cell repertoires in COVID-19. TCRdb keeps only in-frame clones here, not all; method: immunoSEQ multiplex PCR. The data hold roughly 350,000 clones, with about 90% observed a single time. Sequenced material: peripheral blood. The receptor set was obtained from a woman aged 25-40 years with COVID-19, enrolled during active disease. Each CDR3 is given with its conserved first and last residue. D genes are given only for firm matches. Clone size is not always given. Where it is, it says once, few, many or a class for expanded clones.

CASSLAGAGSSTDTQYF TGCGCCAGCAGCTTGGCTGGGGCGGGGTCTAGCACAGATACGCAGTATTTT . . TRBJ2-3 TRBV5-1
CASSPEQDPQPQHF TGTGCCAGCAGCCCTGAACAGGACCCCCAGCCCCAGCATTTT . few TRBJ1-5 TRBV27
CASSQGGHEQFF TGTGCCAGCAGCCAGGGGGGACATGAGCAGTTCTTC . . TRBJ2-1 TRBV7-3
CASSLDGTANEKLFF TGTGCCAGCAGCCTGGATGGGACAGCTAATGAAAAACTGTTTTTT TRBD1 . TRBJ1-4 TRBV7-9
CASSLGGLAGETQYF TGTGCCAGCAGCTTGGGGGGACTAGCGGGGGAGACCCAGTACTTC TRBD2 . TRBJ2-5 TRBV5-4
CASSTLRFGNQPQHF TGTGCCAGTAGTACCCTCAGGTTTGGGAATCAGCCCCAGCATTTT . . TRBJ1-5 TRBV19
CASSKQGREKLFF TGTGCCAGTAGTAAACAGGGAAGAGAAAAACTGTTTTTT . . TRBJ1-4 TRBV19
CASSQDRLAFTSGSRQFF TGCGCCAGCAGCCAAGATCGACTAGCGTTTACTAGCGGGAGTAGGCAGTTCTTC TRBD2 . TRBJ2-1 TRBV4-1
CASSLGAGAGYEQYF TGTGCCAGCAGCTTGGGAGCGGGAGCGGGCTACGAGCAGTACTTC TRBD2 . TRBJ2-7 TRBV7-8
CASGLAGVTETQYF TGTGCCAGCGGACTAGCGGGAGTGACAGAGACCCAGTACTTC TRBD2 . TRBJ2-5 TRBV27
CASRDSNTGELFF TGCGCCAGCCGGGACTCTAACACCGGGGAGCTGTTTTTT . . TRBJ2-2 TRBV10-1
CASSVLGSGNEQFF TGTGCCAGCAGCGTACTAGGCTCGGGCAATGAGCAGTTCTTC . . TRBJ2-1 TRBV11-2
CASSFGLAEYNEQFF TGCGCCAGCAGCTTTGGACTAGCGGAATACAATGAGCAGTTCTTC TRBD2 . TRBJ2-1 TRBV5-1
CATSDKKLAGADTQYF TGTGCCACCAGTGATAAGAAACTAGCGGGAGCAGATACGCAGTATTTT TRBD2 once TRBJ2-3 TRBV24-1
CASTQGQGWGETQYF TGTGCCAGCACCCAAGGACAGGGATGGGGGGAGACCCAGTACTTC TRBD1 . TRBJ2-5 TRBV25-1
CASSPVKTTWSAFF TGTGCCAGCAGTCCGGTTAAGACAACATGGTCAGCTTTCTTT . . TRBJ1-1 TRBV28